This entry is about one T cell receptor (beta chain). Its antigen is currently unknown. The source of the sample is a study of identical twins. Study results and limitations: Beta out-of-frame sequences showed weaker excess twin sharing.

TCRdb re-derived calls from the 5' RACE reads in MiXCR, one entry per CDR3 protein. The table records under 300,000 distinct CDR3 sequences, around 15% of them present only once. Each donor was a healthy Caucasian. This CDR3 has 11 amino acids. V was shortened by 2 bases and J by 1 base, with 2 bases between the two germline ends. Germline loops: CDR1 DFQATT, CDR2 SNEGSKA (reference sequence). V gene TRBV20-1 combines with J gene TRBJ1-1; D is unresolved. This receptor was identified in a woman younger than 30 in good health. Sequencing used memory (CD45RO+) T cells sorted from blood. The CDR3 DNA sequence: TGCAGTGCTAGAAGGAACACTGAAGCTTTCTTT. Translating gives CSARRNTEAFF.